This T cell receptor (beta chain) is from a study of blood T cells in healthy people across ages. A sample-barcoded 5' primer and a J-beta primer mix were used in a second PCR of about 7 to 12 cycles. TCRdb reanalysed the 5' RACE reads using MiXCR and keeps one entry per CDR3 protein. Of over 950,000 distinct CDR3 sequences detected, roughly half appear once; the ten largest clones hold roughly 23%. Worth noting for this clonotype: A read error is possible here, since a much larger clone lies one base away.

The source of this sequence is a woman aged 60 to 75 in good health. Sequenced input: blood.

The CDR3 here is CATSKYRGRASDTQYF. The CDR3 DNA sequence: TGTGCCACCAGTAAGTATCGCGGGAGGGCCTCAGATACGCAGTATTTT. The rearrangement links TRBV24-1 to TRBJ2-3, with 9 nucleotides matching TRBD2. This CDR3 contains 16 residues. CDR1 and CDR2 from the germline V gene are KGHDR and SFDVKD. V lost 6 bases to trimming and J lost 4 bases; unmatched junction nucleotides: 10.